Shown below are 15 T cell receptor beta chains from a single sample sequenced in a study of cytomegalovirus exposure and HLA in healthy donors. It was with 60 Vbeta and 13 Jbeta primers that the PCR ran. Sequencing was performed with immunoSEQ multiplex PCR; in TCRdb, only in-frame clones are kept and a portion is missing. This table has 150,000 to 250,000 clones, approximately 80% appearing once. Sample: PBMCs. The receptors were gathered from a boy aged 2 to 10 in good health and CMV-seronegative.

With respect to this clone: At the DNA level, this CDR3 is encoded by other sequences in the same sample as well. V and J are TRBV6-5 and TRBJ1-2; tentative D call: TRBD1 (6 bases). The CDR3 is made up of 12 amino acids. In germline, CDR1 is MNHEY, CDR2 SVGAGI. V lost 6 bases to trimming and J lost 5 bases, with 10 bases between them. The CDR3 nucleotides are TGTGCCAGCAGCTCACAGGGTTATGGCTACACCTTC. This encodes CASSSQGYGYTF.

This clone was observed a few times. V and J are TRBV5-1 and TRBJ1-2; 7 bases line up with TRBD1. Germline V lookup: CDR1 SGHRS, CDR2 YFSETQ. J lost 2 bases, V lost 0 bases, and 4 bases had no gene match. The CDR3 contains 15 residues. The CDR3 is CASSLEGQKNYGYTF. CDR3 bases: TGCGCCAGCAGCTTGGAGGGACAGAAAAACTATGGCTACACCTTC.

This clone was counted a few times. The rearrangement uses TRBV2 and TRBJ2-3, with D unclear. V lost 6 bases and J lost 6, with 13 bases in between. Per the germline V gene, CDR1 is SNHLY and CDR2 is FYNNEI. This CDR3 spans 13 amino acids. The DNA for the CDR3 is TGTGCCAGCAGCGTTCTCCCTCCGGATACGCAGTATTTT. It encodes CASSVLPPDTQYF.

As regards this clone: This specimen includes other DNA sequences encoding the same CDR3. V usage is TRBV5-6 and J usage is TRBJ2-3, with D tentatively TRBD2 (6 bases). This CDR3 region has 14 residues. Germline V lookup: CDR1 SGHDT, CDR2 YYEEEE. V shed 0 bases and J shed 3 bases, with 8 bases lying between them. The CDR3 bases are TGTGCCAGCAGCTTGGGGGCGGGGACAGATACGCAGTATTTT. Protein sequence: CASSLGAGTDTQYF. Full variable domain (missing parts from reference TRBV5-6 and TRBJ2-3): DAGVTQSPTHLIKTRGQQVTLRCSPKSGHDTVSWYQQALGQGPQFIFQYYEEEERQRGNFPDRFSGHQFPNYSSELNVNALLLGDSALYLCASSLGAGTDTQYFGPGTRLTVL.

The chain couples TRBV5-1 to TRBJ1-1; unclear D gene. V shed 5 bases and J shed 0 bases, with 11 bases lying between them. This CDR3 has 14 residues. The germline CDR1 and CDR2 sequences are SGHRS and YFSETQ. In DNA, the CDR3 is TGCGCCAGCAGTTTTGGTGCTATGAACACTGAAGCTTTCTTT. Translation gives CASSFGAMNTEAFF.

The chain uses TRBV4-2 and TRBJ2-2; 7 bases match TRBD2. Germline loops: CDR1 LGHNA, CDR2 YNFKEQ. The CDR3 contains 16 residues. V lost 0 bases to trimming and J lost 5 bases; unmatched junction nucleotides: 6. CDR3 coding DNA: TGTGCCAGCAGCCAAGAAACTTTGGGGGGGACCGGGGAGCTGTTTTTT. Protein sequence: CASSQETLGGTGELFF.

This rearrangement joins TRBV6-1 to TRBJ2-5; the match to TRBD2 covers 7 bases. The CDR3 spans 14 residues. Losses at the gene ends were 8 bases for V and 0 bases for J; bases not matched to a gene: 6. Germline V gene sequence: CDR1 MNHNS, CDR2 SASEGT. The CDR3 loop reads CASGRDRYQETQYF. CDR3 in DNA: TGTGCCAGCGGGAGGGACCGGTACCAAGAGACCCAGTACTTC.

V usage is TRBV5-4 and J usage is TRBJ2-1; 8 bases are a match to TRBD2. Trimming took 1 base from V and 6 from J; bases not matched to a gene: 3. From germline, CDR1 is SGHNT and CDR2 YYREEE (reference sequence). The CDR3 sequence is 14 residues long. CDR3 amino acids: CASSLRGGGNEQFF. CDR3 coding DNA: TGTGCCAGCAGCTTGCGGGGGGGTGGCAATGAGCAGTTCTTC.

The chain links TRBV7-2 to TRBJ2-2, with TRBD2 identical over 12 bases. The CDR3 is 17 amino acids. V was pared by 5 bases and J by 7 bases, with 11 bases of the junction left unmatched. Germline assignment: CDR1 SGHTA and CDR2 FQGNSA. The DNA for the CDR3 is TGTGCCAGCAGCCCAGGGGCTAGCGGGGGGGCCTACGGGGAGCTGTTTTTT. Amino acids: CASSPGASGGAYGELFF. Full variable domain (remainder filled in from reference TRBV7-2 and TRBJ2-2): GAGVSQSPSNKVTEKGKDVELRCDPISGHTALYWYRQSLGQGLEFLIYFQGNSAPDKSGLPSDRFSAERTGGSVSTLTIQRTQQEDSAVYLCASSPGASGGAYGELFFGEGSRLTVL.

V and J are TRBV2 and TRBJ2-3; 9 nucleotides match TRBD2. Unmatched junction bases numbered 10, after V lost 0 bases and J lost 3 bases. The germline V gene has CDR1 SNHLY and CDR2 FYNNEI. The CDR3 sequence is 18 residues long. CDR3 residues: CASSEAPRGGAGTDTQYF. The DNA for the CDR3 is TGTGCCAGCAGTGAAGCGCCGCGCGGGGGGGCCGGGACAGATACGCAGTATTTT.

The chain couples TRBV4-3 to TRBJ2-5; 12 bases map to TRBD2. CDR1 LGHNA and CDR2 YSLEER come from the germline V gene. The CDR3 extends over 15 amino acids. The junction had 5 bases not matched to a gene; V was cut back by 4 bases and J by 5 bases. The CDR3 DNA sequence: TGCGCCAGCAGCCCTAGCGGGGGGGCCAAGGAGACCCAGTACTTC. It yields the protein CASSPSGGAKETQYF.

V and J are TRBV2 and TRBJ2-3; 9 positions agree with TRBD2. Germline assignment: CDR1 SNHLY and CDR2 FYNNEI. This CDR3 is built from 13 residues. The trim removed 4 bases at V and 5 bases at J, leaving 1 base unmatched. The CDR3 DNA reads TGTGCCAGCAGTGGACTAGCGGTAGATACGCAGTATTTT. It encodes CASSGLAVDTQYF.

This clone was counted a single time. The chain uses TRBV6-6 and TRBJ2-2, with D possibly matching TRBD2 (6 bases). The V gene lost 5 bases and the J gene lost 6 bases, with 10 bases spanning the gap. The germline gives CDR1 MNHNY, CDR2 SVGAGI (reference sequence). This CDR3 comprises 13 residues. The CDR3 spells CASSPPGAGELFF. The CDR3 DNA reads TGTGCCAGCAGTCCCCCGGGGGCCGGGGAGCTGTTTTTT.

This clone was seen only a few times. Other DNA sequences in the sample encode the same CDR3. V usage is TRBV4-3 and J usage is TRBJ1-1; tentatively, D is TRBD1 (6 bases). This CDR3 has 13 residues. The germline V gene has CDR1 LGHNA and CDR2 YSLEER. Trimming left V 0 bases short and J 4 bases short, with 6 bases between. This CDR3 is CASSQDRGTEAFF. In DNA, the CDR3 is TGCGCCAGCAGCCAAGACAGGGGCACTGAAGCTTTCTTT.

V usage is TRBV9 and J usage is TRBJ2-1; 9 bases align to TRBD1. Germline trimming cut 4 bases from V and 9 bases from J; bases unmatched to any gene: 8. Germline-derived CDR1 and CDR2 are SGDLS and YYNGEE. The CDR3 totals 14 residues. DNA for the CDR3: TGTGCCAGCAGCACGGGACAGGGAAGTGGTGAGCAGTTCTTC. This gives the protein CASSTGQGSGEQFF.